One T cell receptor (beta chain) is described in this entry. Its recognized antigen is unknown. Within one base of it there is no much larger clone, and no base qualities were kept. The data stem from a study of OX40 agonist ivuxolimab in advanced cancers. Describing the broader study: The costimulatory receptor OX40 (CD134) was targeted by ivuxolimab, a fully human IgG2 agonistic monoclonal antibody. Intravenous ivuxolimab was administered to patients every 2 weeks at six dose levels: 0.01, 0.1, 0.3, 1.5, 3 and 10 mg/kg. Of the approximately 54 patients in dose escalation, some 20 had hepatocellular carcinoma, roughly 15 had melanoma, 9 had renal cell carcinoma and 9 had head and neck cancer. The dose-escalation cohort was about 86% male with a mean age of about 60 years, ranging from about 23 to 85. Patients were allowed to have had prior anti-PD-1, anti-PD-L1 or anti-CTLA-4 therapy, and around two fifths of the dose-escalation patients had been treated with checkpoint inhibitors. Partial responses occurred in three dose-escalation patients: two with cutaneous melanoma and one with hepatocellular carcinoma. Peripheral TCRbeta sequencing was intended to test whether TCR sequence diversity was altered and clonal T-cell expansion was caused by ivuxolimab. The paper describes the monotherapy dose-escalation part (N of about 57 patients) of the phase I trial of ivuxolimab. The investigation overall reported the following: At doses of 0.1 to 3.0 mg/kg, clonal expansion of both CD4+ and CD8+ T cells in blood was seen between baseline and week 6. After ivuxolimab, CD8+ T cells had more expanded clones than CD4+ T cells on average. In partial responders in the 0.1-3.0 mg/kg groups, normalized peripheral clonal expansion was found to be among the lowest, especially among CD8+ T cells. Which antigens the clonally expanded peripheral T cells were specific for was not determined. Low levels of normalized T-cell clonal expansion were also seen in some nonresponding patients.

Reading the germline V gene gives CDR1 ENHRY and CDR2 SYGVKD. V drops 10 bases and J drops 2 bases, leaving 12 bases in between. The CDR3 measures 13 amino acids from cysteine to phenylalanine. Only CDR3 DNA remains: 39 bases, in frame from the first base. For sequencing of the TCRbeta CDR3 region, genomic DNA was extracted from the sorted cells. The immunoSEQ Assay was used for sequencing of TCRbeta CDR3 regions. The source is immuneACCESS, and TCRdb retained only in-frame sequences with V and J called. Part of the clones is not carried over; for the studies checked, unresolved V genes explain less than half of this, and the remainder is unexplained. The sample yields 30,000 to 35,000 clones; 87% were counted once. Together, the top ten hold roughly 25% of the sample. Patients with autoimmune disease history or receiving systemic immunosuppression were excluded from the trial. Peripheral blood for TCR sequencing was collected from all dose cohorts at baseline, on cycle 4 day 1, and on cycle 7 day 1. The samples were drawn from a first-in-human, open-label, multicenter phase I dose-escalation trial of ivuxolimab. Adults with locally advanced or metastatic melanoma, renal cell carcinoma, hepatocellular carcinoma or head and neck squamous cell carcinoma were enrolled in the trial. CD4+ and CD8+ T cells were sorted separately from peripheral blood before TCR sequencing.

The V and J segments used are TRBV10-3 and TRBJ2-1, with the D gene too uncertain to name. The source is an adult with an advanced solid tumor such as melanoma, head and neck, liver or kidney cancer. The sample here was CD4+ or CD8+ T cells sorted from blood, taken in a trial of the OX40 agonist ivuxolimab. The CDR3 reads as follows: CANSLVPYNEQFF. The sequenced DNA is TGTGCCAACTCCCTAGTACCCTACAATGAGCAGTTCTTC.